This passage covers 26 T cell receptor beta chains from one sample sequenced in a study of blood T cell repertoires in COVID-19. TCRdb's copy holds only in-frame clones and misses some; the assay was immunoSEQ multiplex PCR. Of approximately 150,000 clones in the sample, 87% were seen once. Material: PBMCs or T cells enriched from blood (not recorded which). The receptors were gathered from a woman aged 40 to 55 who had been exposed to COVID-19.

The V call is TRBV19, the J call TRBJ2-1; 9 bases are shared with TRBD1. The CDR3 has 14 residues. From germline, CDR1 is LNHDA and CDR2 SQIVND (reference sequence). J lost 4 bases, V lost 5 bases, and 3 bases had no gene match. The CDR3 loop reads CASSDRGRYNEQFF. In nucleotides, the CDR3 is TGTGCCAGTAGTGACAGGGGGAGGTACAATGAGCAGTTCTTC.

V is TRBV6-2 or TRBV6-3 and J is TRBJ2-1; TRBD2 aligns across 7 bases. Losses at the gene ends were 0 bases for V and 2 bases for J; bases not matched to a gene: 1. The germline V gene encodes CDR1 MNHEY and CDR2 SVGEGT. The CDR3 runs 15 residues. CDR3 protein: CASSYSAGAYNEQFF. DNA for the CDR3: TGTGCCAGCAGTTACTCGGCGGGAGCCTACAATGAGCAGTTCTTC.

The genes are TRBV20-1 and TRBJ1-1, with D possibly matching TRBD1 (6 bases). From germline, CDR1 is DFQATT and CDR2 SNEGSKA (reference sequence). This CDR3 contains 13 residues. V was pared by 3 bases and J by 3 bases, with 11 bases between. In nucleotides, the CDR3 is TGCAGTGCTAGTATTCCAGGGGACACTGAAGCTTTCTTT. This gives the protein CSASIPGDTEAFF.

J is TRBJ1-1 and V is TRBV7-2; 8 bases match TRBD1. V shed 6 bases and J 0 bases; nucleotides not matched to a gene: 3. The CDR3 is 14 residues long. Germline V gene data show CDR1 as SGHTA and CDR2 as FQGNSA. This CDR3 is CASRQGAMNTEAFF. The DNA for the CDR3 is TGTGCCAGCAGGCAGGGGGCGATGAACACTGAAGCTTTCTTT.

J is TRBJ1-1 and V is TRBV7-9; 8 positions match TRBD1. Trimming at V came to 6 bases and at J to 2 bases, leaving 8 bases not matched to a gene. Germline CDR1 is SEHNR and CDR2 is FQNEAQ (reference sequence). The CDR3 length is 15 residues. CDR3: CASSRESGGNTEAFF. CDR3 nucleotide sequence: TGTGCCAGCAGTCGAGAATCAGGGGGCAACACTGAAGCTTTCTTT.

The chain uses TRBV3-1 (or the pseudogene TRBV3-2) and TRBJ2-5; TRBD1 agrees at 7 bases. From germline, CDR1 is LGHDT and CDR2 YNNKEL (reference sequence). CDR3 length: 14 residues. Trimming cost V 0 bases and J 4 bases; bases outside gene matches: 2. This CDR3 is CASSQEQGTETQYF. The CDR3 nucleotides read TGTGCCAGCAGCCAAGAACAGGGGACAGAGACCCAGTACTTC.

This chain connects TRBV25-1 to TRBJ1-2; D is undetermined. CDR1 MGHDK and CDR2 SYGVNS come from the germline V gene. The CDR3 sequence is 13 residues long. Trimming shortened V by 2 bases and J by 4 bases, and 8 bases separated the two germline ends. Here the CDR3 DNA reads TGTGCCAGCAGTGAACGGGGTATCTATGGCTACACCTTC. As protein: CASSERGIYGYTF.

This chain connects TRBV7-9 to TRBJ2-7; D possibly corresponds to TRBD1 (6 bases). The CDR3 length is 11 residues. Germline CDR1 SEHNR, CDR2 FQNEAQ (reference sequence). Trimming pared 6 bases from V and 10 bases from J, leaving 13 bases between. The CDR3 bases are TGTGCCAGCAGTCTGACAGGCTTCCAGTACTTC. This encodes CASSLTGFQYF.

V usage is TRBV28 and J usage is TRBJ2-7, with 9 bases aligning to TRBD1. The CDR3 has 15 amino acids. Germline V gives CDR1 MDHEN, CDR2 SYDVKM. V lost 3 bases, J lost 2 bases, and 5 bases stayed unmatched. The CDR3 protein is CASSLTGTGPYEQYF. The CDR3 coding sequence is TGTGCCAGCAGTTTGACCGGGACAGGGCCCTACGAGCAGTACTTC.

The V call is TRBV9, the J call TRBJ1-1; 7 bases map to TRBD1. CDR1 and CDR2 (germline): SGDLS, YYNGEE. The CDR3 has 15 amino acids. The ends lost 4 bases at V and 4 bases at J; junction bases unmatched: 10. This chain's CDR3 is CASSPRQGSSTEAFF. The CDR3 bases are TGTGCCAGCAGCCCGAGACAGGGATCGAGCACTGAAGCTTTCTTT.

The chain recombines TRBV7-2 with TRBJ1-2; 8 bases agree with TRBD1. The CDR3 contains 14 residues. The J segment lost 4 bases and the V segment lost 2 bases, leaving 3 bases of the junction unmatched. CDR1 and CDR2 (germline): SGHTA, FQGNSA. In nucleotides, the CDR3 is TGTGCCAGCAGCTTATCCCAGGGGGCCTATGGCTACACCTTC. It specifies CASSLSQGAYGYTF.

The chain employs TRBV27 and TRBJ1-1; maybe TRBD1 (6 bases). Deletions cut 7 bases from V and 4 bases from J, with 16 bases between. The CDR3 extends over 14 amino acids. Germline V gives CDR1 MNHEY, CDR2 SMNVEV (reference sequence). In DNA form, the CDR3 reads TGTGCCAGCAACGCCGAGGGGGTGGGCACTGAAGCTTTCTTT. Translating gives CASNAEGVGTEAFF.

The chain has TRBV12-3 or TRBV12-4 and TRBJ2-7, with 7 bases aligning to TRBD1. The CDR3 is 12 residues long. V lost 6 bases and J lost 5; bases outside the gene matches: 4. The CDR3 nucleotides are TGTGCCAGCAGCGAGGGGGCCCACGAGCAGTACTTC. It translates to CASSEGAHEQYF.

This rearrangement joins TRBV4-1 to TRBJ1-1, with D maybe TRBD1 (6 bases). The CDR3 is 15 residues long. CDR1 and CDR2 (germline): MGHRA, YSYEKL. The V end lost 1 base, the J end lost 11 bases, and 20 bases lay between the germline ends. CDR3 sequence: CASSQVTGLSGEAFF. CDR3 in DNA: TGCGCCAGCAGCCAAGTAACAGGGCTGTCGGGTGAGGCTTTCTTT.

The chain uses TRBV9 and TRBJ1-3; a possible D gene is TRBD1 (5 bases). The CDR3 extends over 14 amino acids. CDR1 and CDR2 (germline): SGDLS, YYNGEE. The germline V and J ends were trimmed by 4 bases and 1 base, with 9 bases remaining between them. CDR3 protein: CASSTQGSGNTIYF. In DNA form, the CDR3 reads TGTGCCAGCAGCACCCAGGGATCTGGAAACACCATATATTTT.

This rearrangement joins TRBV10-3 to TRBJ1-4; a weak D match, TRBD1 (6 bases). Germline lookup yields CDR1 ENHRY and CDR2 SYGVKD. Trimming shortened V by 2 bases and J by 3 bases, and 16 bases separated the two germline ends. CDR3 size: 17 residues. CDR3 nucleotide sequence: TGTGCCATCAGTGAGGCCGGCAGGGGAGCATCTAATGAAAAACTGTTTTTT. Protein: CAISEAGRGASNEKLFF.

CDR3 nucleotide sequence: TGTGCCAGCAGCTTAGTGGGAGACGAGCAGTACTTC. Protein product: CASSLVGDEQYF. The chain recombines TRBV13 with TRBJ2-7; D possibly corresponds to TRBD2 (5 bases). Trimming took off 1 base at V and 5 bases at J, with 6 bases between the two ends. There are 12 residues in the CDR3. The germline V gene has CDR1 PRHDT and CDR2 FYEKMQ (reference sequence).

In this sample, this clone turned up once. The chain links TRBV21-1 to TRBJ1-2; the table names TRBD1, a call not compared with the DNA. TRBV21-1 is given as a pseudogene. The CDR3 is 13 amino acids. DNA for the CDR3: TGTGCCAGCAGGTCGACAGGTTACTATGGCTACACCTTC. Translation gives CASRSTGYYGYTF.

This clone was counted between two and nine times. The chain employs TRBV6-2 or TRBV6-3 and TRBJ1-1; D remains ambiguous. The germline V gene encodes CDR1 MNHEY and CDR2 SVGEGT. The length of the CDR3 is 13 residues. Trimming took 0 bases from V and 5 from J, leaving 7 bases between them. The CDR3 bases are TGTGCCAGCAGTTACTCGGAGGGTACTGAAGCTTTCTTT. It translates to CASSYSEGTEAFF.

The genes are TRBV5-4 and TRBJ2-4, with D perhaps TRBD1 (6 bases). The germline CDR1 and CDR2 sequences are SGHNT and YYREEE (reference sequence). The CDR3 is made up of 16 amino acids. The V and J ends lost 0 bases and 1 base respectively, with 11 bases between them. CDR3 sequence (DNA): TGTGCCAGCAGCTTGGCCTCAGGGGCGGCCAAAAACATTCAGTACTTC. Translated, it gives CASSLASGAAKNIQYF.

The chain couples TRBV4-1 to TRBJ2-1; maybe TRBD2 (6 bases). Between the trimmed V and J ends, which lost 1 base and 3 bases, there was a span of 13 bases. Germline V gives CDR1 MGHRA, CDR2 YSYEKL. CDR3 size: 16 residues. The CDR3 reads CASSQGSGLVYNEQFF. DNA for the CDR3: TGCGCCAGCAGCCAAGGATCGGGACTGGTCTACAATGAGCAGTTCTTC.

This sequence joins TRBV5-1 and TRBJ1-6, with D perhaps matching TRBD1 (6 bases). Trimming stripped 4 bases from V and 6 bases from J, with 14 bases between. The CDR3 spans 15 residues. Germline loops: CDR1 SGHRS, CDR2 YFSETQ. CDR3 residues: CASSDRPGVNSPLHF. The DNA of the CDR3 is TGCGCCAGCAGCGATCGACCAGGGGTTAATTCACCCCTCCACTTT.

The rearrangement uses TRBV5-4 and TRBJ2-2; 11 nucleotides align to TRBD2. V was clipped by 4 bases and J by 7 bases; unmatched bases: 6. The CDR3 extends over 15 amino acids. Germline V gene sequence: CDR1 SGHNT, CDR2 YYREEE (reference sequence). CDR3: CASSVAGGPGGELFF. CDR3 DNA sequence: TGTGCCAGCAGCGTAGCGGGAGGGCCTGGCGGGGAGCTGTTTTTT.

The gene calls are TRBV11-2 and TRBJ2-2; perhaps TRBD1 as D (6 bases). V lost 2 bases to trimming and J lost 7 bases, with 8 bases between them. The CDR3 has 13 residues. Germline CDR1 and CDR2: SGHAT and FQNNGV. The CDR3 DNA is TGTGCCAGCAGCTTACCACAGGGCGGGGAGCTGTTTTTT. Translation: CASSLPQGGELFF. The full variable domain, with the rest looked up from reference TRBV11-2 and TRBJ2-2, is EAGVAQSPRYKIIEKRQSVAFWCNPISGHATLYWYQQILGQGPKLLIQFQNNGVVDDSQLPKDRFSAERLKGVDSTLKIQPAKLEDSAVYLCASSLPQGGELFFGEGSRLTVL.

This clone was observed a handful of times. This chain connects TRBV4-3 to TRBJ1-2; no definite D call. Per germline, CDR1 LGHNA and CDR2 YSLEER. Trimming removed 0 bases at V and 4 bases at J, with 12 bases between. The length of the CDR3 is 15 residues. CDR3 region: CASSQDPQNAYGYTF. The CDR3 nucleotides read TGCGCCAGCAGCCAAGATCCCCAGAATGCCTATGGCTACACCTTC.

The gene calls are TRBV19 and TRBJ1-1; TRBD1 matches 10 bases. The length of the CDR3 is 16 residues. J was trimmed by 0 bases and V by 6 bases; bases with no gene match: 7. Germline V gene lookup returns CDR1 LNHDA and CDR2 SQIVND (reference sequence). The CDR3 nucleotides read TGTGCCAGTAGCACCGGGACAGGGGATGTGAACACTGAAGCTTTCTTT. As protein: CASSTGTGDVNTEAFF.